Listed below are T cell receptor beta chains from one sample, sequenced in a study of blood T cell repertoires in COVID-19. Profiled with immunoSEQ multiplex PCR; TCRdb holds only in-frame clones, not every one. The profile shows 150,000 to 200,000 clones, roughly four fifths of them singletons. The specimen was peripheral blood. These receptors all come from a man aged 45-65 years who had recovered from COVID-19. The CDR3 runs from the conserved cysteine through the conserved F or W. The order of the fields is D gene, V gene, J gene, CDR3 protein. The D gene is left open where the match is weak.

>NA|TRBV19|TRBJ2-1
CASSTDAGTYNEQFF
>NA|TRBV24-1|TRBJ2-1
CATSEGPTYNEQFF
>NA|TRBV24-1|TRBJ2-3
CATSDFGQGERDTQYF
>TRBD2|TRBV10-3|TRBJ2-1
CAITRGLATGQFF
>NA|TRBV12-1|TRBJ2-5
CASSFAPGGPAETQYF
>NA|TRBV6-5|TRBJ2-3
CASSFQGRADTQYF
>TRBD1|TRBV6-5|TRBJ1-2
CASSYSKGTAVGGYTF
>NA|TRBV12-3/TRBV12-4|TRBJ1-1
CASSSIGFPFF
>TRBD2|TRBV19|TRBJ2-3
CASTRRLATDTQYF
>NA|TRBV28|TRBJ2-3
CATQRGADTQYF
>TRBD2|TRBV3-1/TRBV3-2|TRBJ2-2
CASSSERGPGLAGANTGELFF
>TRBD1|TRBV15|TRBJ1-2
CATSRDTGGYGYTF
>NA|TRBV9|TRBJ1-1
CASSTTGNTEAFF
>NA|TRBV7-2|TRBJ2-1
CASSLQGGVGEQFF
>NA|TRBV13|TRBJ2-2
CASSIRLPGELFF
>TRBD2|TRBV15|TRBJ2-5
CATSRVGPGRETQYF
>TRBD2|TRBV7-9|TRBJ2-5
CASSRGTSGIETQYF
>TRBD1|TRBV2|TRBJ2-7
CASRGGGQGATSRWYEQYF
>TRBD2|TRBV5-1|TRBJ2-2
CASSWTSGSSTRTGELFF
>TRBD1|TRBV28|TRBJ1-6
CASSSRDRHLHF
>TRBD2|TRBV5-6|TRBJ2-1
CASSLTSGIKNEQFF
>TRBD2|TRBV3-1/TRBV3-2|TRBJ2-1
CASSRGTSGYYNEQFF
>NA|TRBV4-1|TRBJ2-2
CASSRGNTGELFF
>TRBD2|TRBV4-2|TRBJ2-1
CASSQDTSGSWYEQFF
>NA|TRBV12-3/TRBV12-4|TRBJ2-2
CASSLQFGELFF
>NA|TRBV19|TRBJ2-2
CASKKRTNTGELFF
>TRBD1|TRBV6-5|TRBJ2-7
CASSYSRTGGNEQYF
>TRBD2|TRBV4-1|TRBJ2-1
CASSPTLSGRAYNEQFF
>TRBD1|TRBV24-1|TRBJ1-2
CATSDFGQGYSDYRGYTF
>NA|TRBV19|TRBJ2-6
CASSIDSSGANVLTF
>TRBD2|TRBV18|TRBJ2-6
CASSPPSGRTGANVLTF
>NA|TRBV30|TRBJ2-7
CAWGRGLSYEQYF
>TRBD2|TRBV15|TRBJ2-3
CATSQTPAGDFTDTQYF
>TRBD2|TRBV3-1/TRBV3-2|TRBJ2-3
CASRPAATSGSTDTQYF
>TRBD1|TRBV4-2|TRBJ2-7
CASSQDRYEQYF
>TRBD2|TRBV6-2/TRBV6-3|TRBJ2-5
CASSTGLAGGSAETQYF
>NA|TRBV5-4|TRBJ2-2
CASSHPLGRGDTGELFF
>NA|TRBV2|TRBJ1-6
CASSEFTGDYNSPLHF
>TRBD2|TRBV5-4|TRBJ2-5
CASSRGLAVQETQYF
>TRBD1|TRBV29-1|TRBJ2-2
CSVEDYRTGKNTGELFF